Included here is one T cell receptor beta chain sequence, with context. The sample is drawn from a study of shared clonotypes between healthy human individuals. Study as a whole: Each donor's CD8 memory used one plate, CD8 naive two, each CD4 subset three.

Germline V gene lookup returns CDR1 SGHVS and CDR2 FNYEAQ. V was shortened by 5 bases and J by 2 bases, with 15 bases between the two germline ends. This CDR3 has 15 amino acids. Produced via immunoSEQ multiplex PCR; TCRdb's table is partial and in-frame only. Of some 1 million clones listed, 60% to 80% are singletons. V usage is TRBV7-6 and J usage is TRBJ2-5; D is undetermined. The specimen was memory CD4+ T cells sorted from blood. Subset given: CD45RA-negative fraction. This TCR was sampled from a young man in good health. The CDR3 here is CASSHLLQTQETQYF. The CDR3 bases are TGTGCCAGCAGCCACCTGCTTCAGACTCAAGAGACCCAGTACTTC. The variable domain in full, completed from reference TRBV7-6 and TRBJ2-5, reads GAGVSQSPRYKVTKRGQDVALRCDPISGHVSLYWYRQALGQGPEFLTYFNYEAQQDKSGLPNDRFSAERPEGSISTLTIQRTEQRDSAMYRCASSHLLQTQETQYFGPGTRLLVL.